These 7 T cell receptor beta chains share one sample of origin, sequenced in a study of tumor and adjacent non-tumor tissue in lung cancer. No cell sorting was done before RNA was extracted from the tissue. This non-tumor lung sample came from over 3 cm beyond the tumor edge. A modified ARM-PCR protocol with three rounds of nested PCR amplified TCRbeta. One entry per CDR3 protein, called by TCRdb with MiXCR from the multiplex PCR reads. This table has 80,000 to 130,000 distinct CDR3 sequences, 60% to 80% appearing once. What was sequenced was distant non-tumor lung tissue. Every receptor here comes from a man aged 25 to 45 with non-small cell lung cancer.

Concerning this clonotype itself: One junction end disagrees with the germline gene, perhaps due to a read error. The genes are TRBV7-9 and TRBJ1-4, with 8 bases identical to TRBD1. Looked up from germline, CDR1 is SEHNR and CDR2 is FQNEAQ (reference sequence). This CDR3 is built from 15 residues. The CDR3, as DNA: TGTACCAGCAGCTTAGCGCAGGGGGCAAGGGAAAAACTGTTTTTT. Translation gives CTSSLAQGAREKLFF.

Turning to this clonotype: Lacking the conserved final phenylalanine or tryptophan, this CDR3 likely reflects a read error. The chain combines TRBV29-1 with TRBJ1-2, with D possibly matching TRBD1 (6 bases). The germline V gene encodes CDR1 SQVTM and CDR2 ANQGSEA. The CDR3 has 13 residues. CDR3 region: CRTSDSRVYGYTL. The CDR3 region has the DNA TGCAGGACTTCGGACAGTCGGGTCTATGGCTACACCCTC.

Notes on this clonotype: This may arise from a read error, as a much more abundant clone is one base away. The chain is built from TRBV4-2 and TRBJ2-1, with TRBD2 identical over 7 bases. There are 17 residues in the CDR3. Germline CDR1 and CDR2: LGHNA and YNFKEQ. The CDR3 DNA is TGTGCCAGCAGCCAAGATCAGGCTAGCGGACCCTACATTGAGCAGTTCTTC. Amino acid sequence: CASSQDQASGPYIEQFF.

This clonotype occurred once. Mismatch with germline at one junction end may stem from a read error. The chain couples TRBV12-3 or TRBV12-4 to TRBJ2-7; TRBD1 is a possible D gene (5 bases). This CDR3 is 14 amino acids long. CDR3 region: CASSRTRGSNEHYF. Here the CDR3 DNA reads TGTGCCAGCAGCCGGACAAGGGGCTCTAACGAGCATTACTTC.

Points on this clonotype: At one end the junction does not follow the germline gene, possibly because of a read error. This chain links TRBV11-2 with TRBJ1-2; maybe TRBD1 (6 bases). The CDR3 spans 14 residues. CDR1 and CDR2 (germline): SGHAT, FQNNGV. Here the CDR3 DNA reads TGTGCCAGCATCTTAGGGGACATGGTATCGGGCTACATCTTC. Encoded protein: CASILGDMVSGYIF. The full variable domain, in which reference TRBV11-2 and TRBJ1-2 provide the parts outside the CDR3, is EAGVAQSPRYKIIEKRQSVAFWCNPISGHATLYWYQQILGQGPKLLIQFQNNGVVDDSQLPKDRFSAERLKGVDSTLKIQPAKLEDSAVYLCASILGDMVSGYIFGSGTRLTVV.

A remark on this clonotype: A much larger clone is a single base away; this may be a read error. The rearrangement uses TRBV4-3 and TRBJ1-1, with D uncertain. The germline V gene encodes CDR1 LGHNA and CDR2 YSLEER. The CDR3 totals 15 residues. The CDR3 coding sequence is TGCGCCAGCAGCCAAGATGGACTCCTGAACATTGAAGCTTTCTTT. It encodes CASSQDGLLNIEAFF.

With respect to this clonotype: The conserved closing phenylalanine or tryptophan is absent in this CDR3, likely reflecting a read error. Because the CDR3's place on the DNA is in doubt, the DNA is left out and the CDR3 is given as listed by TCRdb. The chain couples TRBV4-1 to TRBJ1-5; TRBD1, as called in the table, went unchecked against the DNA. The germline V gene has CDR1 MGHRA and CDR2 YSYEKL. The CDR3 is 15 residues long, counting both termini. CDR3 residues: CASSQEGRGDQPHHN.